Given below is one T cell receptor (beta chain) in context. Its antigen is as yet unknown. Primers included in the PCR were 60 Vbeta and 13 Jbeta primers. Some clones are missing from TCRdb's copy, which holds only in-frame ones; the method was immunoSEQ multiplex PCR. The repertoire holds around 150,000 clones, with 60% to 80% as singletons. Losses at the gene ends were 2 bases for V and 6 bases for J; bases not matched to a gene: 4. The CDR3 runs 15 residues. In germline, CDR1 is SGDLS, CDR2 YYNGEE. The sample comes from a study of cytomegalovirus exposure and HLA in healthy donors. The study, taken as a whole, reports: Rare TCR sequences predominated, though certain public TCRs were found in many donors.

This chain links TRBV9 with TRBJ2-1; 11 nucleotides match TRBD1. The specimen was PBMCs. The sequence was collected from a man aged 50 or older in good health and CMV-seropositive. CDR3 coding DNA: TGTGCCAGCAGCGTTTGGGGGACAGGGGGCAATGAGCAGTTCTTC. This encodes CASSVWGTGGNEQFF.